These 29 T cell receptor beta chains were all obtained from the same sample, sequenced in a study of spatial heterogeneity in lung cancer. TCRdb reanalysed the 5' RACE reads using MiXCR and keeps one entry per CDR3 protein. The sample contains 40,000 to 45,000 distinct CDR3 sequences, about 13% of which appear only once. Regarding time point: sample taken at primary tumor resection. Frozen PBMC, nontumor lung or tumor provided whole RNA, which was sequenced unsorted. The source was PBMCs, collected at surgery. All receptors come from a male donor with early-stage non-small cell lung cancer.

The chain joins TRBV7-2 to TRBJ2-1, with D hard to call. In germline, CDR1 is SGHTA, CDR2 FQGNSA. The CDR3 length is 14 residues. V lost 3 bases and J lost 0, with 6 bases in between. The CDR3 is CASSFKSSYNEQFF. The CDR3, as DNA: TGTGCCAGCAGCTTCAAAAGCTCCTACAATGAGCAGTTCTTC.

This clonotype turned up a few times. CDR3 residues: CASSQDVSGMNTGELFF. The CDR3 coding sequence is TGTGCCAGCAGCCAAGACGTGTCGGGAATGAACACCGGGGAGCTGTTTTTT. The chain recombines TRBV4-2 with TRBJ2-2, with TRBD2 as a possible D gene (5 bases). The CDR3 is 17 amino acids. Trimming left V 0 bases short and J 1 base short, with 12 bases between. The germline V gene has CDR1 LGHNA and CDR2 YNFKEQ.

The chain employs TRBV20-1 and TRBJ1-1; 7 positions agree with TRBD1. CDR1 is DFQATT, CDR2 SNEGSKA, per germline (reference sequence). Germline trimming cut 7 bases from V and 1 base from J; bases unmatched to any gene: 9. The CDR3 is 14 residues long. The CDR3 DNA reads as TGCAGTGTCACTCCAGGGGGAGCGAACACTGAAGCTTTCTTT. This codes for CSVTPGGANTEAFF.

The chain uses TRBV7-2 and TRBJ2-3; D may be TRBD1 or TRBD2 (5 bases each). The CDR3 is made up of 11 amino acids. The V end lost 4 bases, the J end lost 6 bases, and 5 bases lay between the germline ends. CDR1 is SGHTA, CDR2 FQGNSA, per germline. The chain's CDR3 is CASSWGDTQYF. The CDR3 nucleotides read TGTGCCAGCAGCTGGGGGGATACGCAGTATTTT.

This clonotype has just a few counts. This chain connects TRBV10-3 to TRBJ2-7; 7 positions match TRBD1. Germline CDR1 ENHRY, CDR2 SYGVKD. The J segment lost 0 bases and the V segment lost 6 bases, leaving 11 bases of the junction unmatched. The CDR3 covers 16 residues. This chain's CDR3 is CAISEGTGVYSYEQYF. CDR3 DNA: TGTGCCATCAGCGAGGGTACAGGGGTATACTCCTACGAGCAGTACTTC.

This clonotype has a count of ten or more. V gene TRBV11-1 combines with J gene TRBJ2-7; 11 bases fit TRBD2. The CDR3 length is 15 residues. Per the germline V gene, CDR1 is SGHAT and CDR2 is FQDESV (reference sequence). After removal of 4 bases from V and 2 bases from J, the junction contained 4 bases not matched to a gene. CDR3 protein: CASSSGTSGTYEQYF. For the CDR3, the DNA is TGTGCCAGCAGCTCCGGGACTAGCGGAACCTACGAGCAGTACTTC.

This clonotype showed up just a few times. CDR3 in amino acids: CASSPSSGGNEQFF. Written as DNA, the CDR3 is TGTGCCAGCTCTCCCTCTAGCGGGGGCAATGAGCAGTTCTTC. The J gene is TRBJ2-1, the V gene TRBV18; 10 nucleotides agree with TRBD2. V lost 6 bases and J lost 6; bases outside the gene matches: 5. CDR3 length equals 14 residues. Germline values: CDR1 KGHSH, CDR2 LQKENI.

This chain links TRBV7-2 with TRBJ1-3; no clear D. With 6 bases removed from V and 5 bases from J, the gap between germline ends came to 8 bases. The CDR3 runs to 12 residues. The germline CDR1 and CDR2 sequences are SGHTA and FQGNSA. The CDR3 nucleotides read TGTGCCAGCAGTGAGGCCCGAAACACCATATATTTT. Its protein is CASSEARNTIYF. Full variable domain (remainder filled in from reference TRBV7-2 and TRBJ1-3): GAGVSQSPSNKVTEKGKDVELRCDPISGHTALYWYRQSLGQGLEFLIYFQGNSAPDKSGLPSDRFSAERTGGSVSTLTIQRTQQEDSAVYLCASSEARNTIYFGEGSWLTVV.

This clonotype was seen a handful of times. The chain has TRBV3-1 and TRBJ2-1, with a weak D call TRBD2 (6 bases). CDR3 length equals 12 residues. The germline CDR1 and CDR2 sequences are LGHDT and YNNKEL (reference sequence). V lost 5 bases, J lost 15 bases, and 17 bases lay in between. CDR3 DNA sequence: TGTGCCAGCAGCGAGAAGACTAGTTCGCGGTTCTTC. This sequence encodes CASSEKTSSRFF.

This clonotype showed up just a few times. V and J are TRBV27 and TRBJ2-2; 10 bases fit TRBD2. The CDR3 loop spans 18 amino acids. V gave up 2 bases and J gave up 1 base; unmatched junction bases: 7. Germline CDR1 MNHEY, CDR2 SMNVEV (reference sequence). CDR3 loop: CASSLGGLAALNTGELFF. CDR3 nucleotides: TGTGCCAGCAGTTTAGGAGGACTAGCGGCTTTGAACACCGGGGAGCTGTTTTTT.

This clonotype was counted only a few times. V usage is TRBV20-1 and J usage is TRBJ2-7, with D unclear. V was cut by 5 bases and J by 2 bases, with 13 bases left in between. Germline V gene lookup returns CDR1 DFQATT and CDR2 SNEGSKA (reference sequence). CDR3 length: 13 amino acids. The CDR3 DNA sequence: TGCAGTGCTCCAGCCCCACCTACCTACGAGCAGTACTTC. Translated: CSAPAPPTYEQYF.

This clonotype was seen only a few times. This chain joins TRBV20-1 and TRBJ2-2; D remains unclear. Germline V gene lookup returns CDR1 DFQATT and CDR2 SNEGSKA (reference sequence). The CDR3 contains 13 residues. The ends were cut back, 0 bases at V and 6 bases at J, with 8 bases in the middle. The DNA for the CDR3 is TGCAGTGCTAGAGAACCTGGTGCCGGGGAGCTGTTTTTT. Translating it yields CSAREPGAGELFF.

This clonotype was observed at least ten times. The chain recombines TRBV4-1 with TRBJ2-2, with 13 bases lining up with TRBD2. Trimming cost V 6 bases and J 6 bases; bases outside gene matches: 7. Germline CDR1 reads MGHRA; CDR2 reads YSYEKL. The CDR3 is made up of 16 amino acids. The CDR3 DNA is TGCGCCAGCAGGGCCGGACTAGCGGGGGTGTCCGGGGAGCTGTTTTTT. Translating it yields CASRAGLAGVSGELFF.

CDR3: CASSQDWTGSSSPLHF. In nucleotides, the CDR3 is TGTGCCAGCAGCCAAGATTGGACAGGTTCGAGTTCACCCCTCCACTTT. The rearrangement uses TRBV4-2 and TRBJ1-6, with 7 bases matching TRBD1. J was trimmed by 9 bases and V by 0 bases; bases with no gene match: 8. The CDR3 is 16 amino acids. CDR1 LGHNA and CDR2 YNFKEQ come from the germline V gene.

The chain has TRBV18 and TRBJ2-3; D gene unclear. CDR3 length: 15 amino acids. Germline V lookup: CDR1 KGHSH, CDR2 LQKENI. V was shortened by 5 bases and J by 0 bases, with 12 bases between the two germline ends. CDR3 sequence: CASSSSTRSTDTQYF. The CDR3, as DNA: TGTGCCAGCTCATCATCGACACGAAGCACAGATACGCAGTATTTT.

This clonotype came up many times. The chain combines TRBV2 with TRBJ2-3, with 7 bases lining up with TRBD2. V lost 4 bases, J lost 3 bases, and 10 bases stayed unmatched. Germline loops: CDR1 SNHLY, CDR2 FYNNEI. This CDR3 is 16 amino acids long. CDR3 in DNA: TGTGCCAGCAGTGCCCGCGGGGGAGAGGTAACAGATACGCAGTATTTT. Translation: CASSARGGEVTDTQYF.

The J gene is TRBJ2-5, the V gene TRBV6-5; D might be TRBD1 (6 bases). Germline V lookup: CDR1 MNHEY, CDR2 SVGAGI. CDR3 length: 14 amino acids. The V end lost 5 bases, the J end lost 4 bases, and 14 bases lay between the germline ends. In nucleotides, the CDR3 is TGTGCCAGCAGTCCAACAGGGACCCCAGAGACCCAGTACTTC. Translated, it gives CASSPTGTPETQYF.

In its sample, this clonotype was seen a few times. This chain joins TRBV20-1 and TRBJ2-1, with 15 bases fitting TRBD2. The CDR3 is 15 amino acids. Per the germline V gene, CDR1 is DFQATT and CDR2 is SNEGSKA (reference sequence). Trimming at V came to 2 bases and at J to 8 bases, leaving 4 bases not matched to a gene. For the CDR3, the DNA is TGCAGTGCTAGATGGACTAGCGGGAGGGTCTATGAGCAGTTCTTC. Translation gives CSARWTSGRVYEQFF.

This clonotype was detected once. The rearrangement joins TRBV6-5 to TRBJ1-1, with no clear D. Germline-derived CDR1 and CDR2 are MNHEY and SVGAGI. The CDR3 totals 15 residues. Trimming removed 0 bases at V and 0 bases at J, with 8 bases between. Here the CDR3 reads CASSYSTDMNTEAFF. The CDR3 DNA is TGTGCCAGCAGTTACTCAACAGATATGAACACTGAAGCTTTCTTT.

The rearrangement links TRBV19 to TRBJ1-2, with a possible D match to TRBD1 (6 bases). CDR1 is LNHDA and CDR2 is SQIVND in the germline V gene (reference sequence). Trimming took 0 bases from V and 6 from J, leaving 11 bases between them. The CDR3 is 14 amino acids. CDR3: CASSIDGQIDGYTF. The CDR3 DNA reads as TGTGCCAGTAGTATAGACGGACAGATCGATGGCTACACCTTC.

J is TRBJ1-1 and V is TRBV13; TRBD1 matches 10 bases. This CDR3 contains 14 residues. V shed 4 bases and J 5 bases; nucleotides not matched to a gene: 4. CDR1 is PRHDT, CDR2 FYEKMQ, per germline (reference sequence). CDR3 loop: CASSYGQGVTEAFF. The CDR3 coding sequence is TGTGCCAGCAGCTATGGACAGGGGGTGACTGAAGCTTTCTTT.

This clonotype has only a few counts. The gene calls are TRBV7-2 and TRBJ2-2; D might be TRBD2 (6 bases). Trimming took off 6 bases at V and 0 bases at J, with 14 bases between the two ends. The CDR3 loop spans 16 amino acids. The V gene's germline CDR1 is SGHTA and CDR2 FQGNSA. This CDR3 reads CASRPVAAANTGELFF. CDR3 DNA: TGTGCCAGCAGACCTGTAGCGGCCGCGAACACCGGGGAGCTGTTTTTT.

J is TRBJ2-2 and V is TRBV5-1; 10 positions agree with TRBD2. The ends lost 3 bases at V and 3 bases at J; junction bases unmatched: 5. This CDR3 region has 16 residues. Germline CDR1 and CDR2: SGHRS and YFSETQ. The CDR3 DNA is TGCGCCAGCAGCTCCGGGACTAGCGTATACACCGGGGAGCTGTTTTTT. It codes for CASSSGTSVYTGELFF.

The rearrangement uses TRBV2 and TRBJ2-7; a possible D gene is TRBD2 (5 bases). The CDR3 sequence is 13 residues long. V was shortened by 5 bases and J by 5 bases, with 13 bases between the two germline ends. Per germline, CDR1 SNHLY and CDR2 FYNNEI. CDR3 bases: TGTGCCAGCAGTAACGGGTACGGGGACGAGCAGTACTTC. This gives the protein CASSNGYGDEQYF.

This clonotype has at least ten counts. The rearrangement uses TRBV11-2 and TRBJ2-3, with 8 positions matching TRBD2. V trimming: 8 bases; J trimming: 1 base; junction bases outside the gene matches: 5. This CDR3 is built from 14 residues. CDR1 is SGHAT and CDR2 is FQNNGV in the germline V gene. CDR3: CASAPRGGTDTQYF. CDR3 DNA: TGTGCCAGCGCCCCGCGGGGGGGCACAGATACGCAGTATTTT.

The sample holds many counts of this clonotype. This chain links TRBV5-6 with TRBJ2-7, with D perhaps matching TRBD2 (6 bases). CDR1 SGHDT and CDR2 YYEEEE come from the germline V gene. The CDR3 is 15 residues long. Trimming stripped 1 base from V and 6 bases from J, with 17 bases between. CDR3 in DNA: TGTGCCAGCAGCTTGCCGCGAGGGACTGGGCTCGAGCAGTACTTC. As protein: CASSLPRGTGLEQYF. The whole variable domain, filled in from reference TRBV5-6 and TRBJ2-7, reads DAGVTQSPTHLIKTRGQQVTLRCSPKSGHDTVSWYQQALGQGPQFIFQYYEEEERQRGNFPDRFSGHQFPNYSSELNVNALLLGDSALYLCASSLPRGTGLEQYFGPGTRLTVT.

CDR3: CASRGQPTLVYGYTF. CDR3 DNA sequence: TGTGCCAGCAGGGGACAACCAACCCTCGTCTATGGCTACACCTTC. The J gene is TRBJ1-2, the V gene TRBV21-1; TRBD1 was called by the table and not checked on the DNA. TRBV21-1 is marked as a pseudogene. This CDR3 comprises 15 residues.

The gene calls are TRBV7-8 and TRBJ1-5, with D perhaps matching TRBD1 (5 bases). Germline V gene data show CDR1 as SGHVS and CDR2 as FQNEAQ. This CDR3 has 15 amino acids. With 3 bases removed from V and 6 bases from J, the gap between germline ends came to 15 bases. In nucleotides, the CDR3 is TGTGCCAGCAGCTTCCGCGGGGTTGGGGGTCAGCCCCAGCATTTT. This translates into CASSFRGVGGQPQHF.

In its sample, this clonotype was seen a few times. V usage is TRBV15 and J usage is TRBJ2-7; 7 nucleotides line up with TRBD2. There are 14 residues in the CDR3. Germline V gene lookup returns CDR1 LNHNV and CDR2 YYDKDF (reference sequence). V gave up 2 bases and J gave up 1 base; unmatched junction bases: 2. The CDR3 is CATSRWGGSYEQYF. The CDR3 DNA reads TGTGCCACCAGCAGATGGGGGGGGTCCTACGAGCAGTACTTC.